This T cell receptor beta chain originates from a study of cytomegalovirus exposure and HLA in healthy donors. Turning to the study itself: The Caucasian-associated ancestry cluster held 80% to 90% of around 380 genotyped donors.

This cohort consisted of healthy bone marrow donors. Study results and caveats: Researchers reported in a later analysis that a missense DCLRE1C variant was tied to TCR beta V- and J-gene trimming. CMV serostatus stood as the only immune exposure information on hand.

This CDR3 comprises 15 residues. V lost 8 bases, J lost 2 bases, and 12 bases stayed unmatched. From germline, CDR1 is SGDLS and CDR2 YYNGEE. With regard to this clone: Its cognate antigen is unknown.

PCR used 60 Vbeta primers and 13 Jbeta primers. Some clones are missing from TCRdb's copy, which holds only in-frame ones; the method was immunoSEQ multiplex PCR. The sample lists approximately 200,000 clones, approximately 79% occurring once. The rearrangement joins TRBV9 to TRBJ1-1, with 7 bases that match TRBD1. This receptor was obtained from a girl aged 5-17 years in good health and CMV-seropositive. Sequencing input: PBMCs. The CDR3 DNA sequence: TGTGCCAGTGCTAGCGGGGACAGAACTAACACTGAAGCTTTCTTT. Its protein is CASASGDRTNTEAFF.